Sequencing of this TCR beta chain was carried out in a study of siplizumab effects on memory and regulatory T cells (dated by TCRdb to between 2018 and 2021). Study-level background: The study examined how the anti-CD2 antibody siplizumab affects alloreactive T-cell subsets in allogeneic mixed lymphocyte reactions built from human PBMCs.

V loses 6 bases, J loses 4 bases, and the germline ends lie 13 bases apart. From the cysteine up to the phenylalanine, the CDR3 has a length of 13 residues. Of the read, only the CDR3 DNA is kept; its 39 bases are in frame from base 1. Reading the germline V gene gives CDR1 MDHEN and CDR2 SYDVKM. Sorted unstimulated T cells and proliferating T cells recovered from mixed lymphocyte reactions were subjected to TCRbeta CDR3 sequencing. Fresh whole blood from some ten HLA-typed healthy donors was used as the source from which PBMCs were isolated. To map where alloreactive clones came from, CD4+ non-regulatory T cells in the unstimulated state were FACS-sorted. A single count supports this clone. Its antigen is still unknown. Base quality data are lacking; no much larger clone is found one base away. What the work shows at the level of the full study, not this receptor alone: The cumulative frequency of alloreactive sequences traceable to unstimulated CD4+ memory T cells was significantly reduced by siplizumab. Sequences below about 10^-5 frequency were poorly captured, so only a minor fraction of alloreactive clones could be mapped to unstimulated subsets. Greater diversity appeared to be present in unstimulated naive T cells than in memory T cells, and a substantial contribution to the alloresponse seemed to be made by naive cells. For roughly 75-96% of proliferating CD4+ or CD8+ clones, no naive or memory phenotype could be assigned. Among mappable alloreactive CD4+ clones, the Treg-derived fraction averaged about 70% with siplizumab versus about 27% in control reactions. No functional confirmation was obtained for the suppressive function of proliferating Tregs from siplizumab cultures.

The library was produced with the immunoSEQ multiplex PCR assay. Each sample had roughly 100,000 TCR templates assayed by the deep sequencing platform. Genomic DNA extracted from sorted T cells was the material used for TCRbeta CDR3 sequencing. Per the source publication's procedure: The R programming language was used for clonal analysis of TCRbeta CDR3 data. Alloreactive CD4+ and CD8+ clones were identified by comparing unstimulated samples to CFSE-low samples taken after the reaction. Regulatory or non-regulatory origin of alloreactive CD4+ clones was assigned by matching sequences to the sorted unstimulated Treg and non-Treg repertoires. TCRdb took over this immuneACCESS table, retaining in-frame rearrangements with V and J assigned. Such tables are incomplete; in checked studies, under half of the missing clones stem from an unresolved V gene, and the remainder is unexplained. That table is the source of V, J and clone size, and D and trimming were worked out from the DNA. The sample table shows 100,000 to 110,000 clones, and 94% are seen once. Roughly 1.4% of the sample is in the top ten clones.

Recombination joined TRBV28 with TRBJ2-7, with TRBD1 as a weak D call on 6 bases. This clonotype originated in a human donor in good health. Sample: non-Treg CD4+ T cells sorted from blood. This specimen's cell subset or site label, per the study, means: FACS-sorted unstimulated CD4+ non-regulatory T cells. The DNA sequence is as follows: TGTGCCAGCAGACCGACAGGTCGGTACGAGCAGTACTTC. Its translation is CASRPTGRYEQYF.